These 10 T cell receptor beta chains were all obtained from the same sample, sequenced in a study of shared clonotypes between healthy human individuals. Method: immunoSEQ multiplex PCR; TCRdb's copy keeps in-frame clones and lacks some. The data show some 1 million clones, roughly 70% seen once. The specimen sequenced was memory CD4+ T cells sorted from blood. Subset of the sample: CD45RA-negative fraction. The receptors here all came from a man aged 18 to 30 in good health.

This clone was counted once. This chain uses TRBV30 with TRBJ1-1; 8 bases are a match to TRBD1. The germline gives CDR1 GTSNPN, CDR2 SVGIG (reference sequence). Losses at the gene ends were 8 bases for V and 1 base for J; bases not matched to a gene: 9. The CDR3 is 14 residues long. The DNA for the CDR3 is TGTGCCGTAACCGAGGGACAGGCGAACACTGAAGCTTTCTTT. Translated, it gives CAVTEGQANTEAFF.

The V gene is TRBV5-1, the J gene TRBJ1-4, with no clear D. The ends were cut back, 2 bases at V and 4 bases at J, with 9 bases in the middle. The germline CDR1 and CDR2 sequences are SGHRS and YFSETQ. This CDR3 is 14 amino acids long. The CDR3 region has the DNA TGCGCCAGCAGCTTTGCTGGGAGTAATGAAAAACTGTTTTTT. The encoded protein is CASSFAGSNEKLFF.

About this clone itself: Additional DNA sequences in this sample encode the identical CDR3. The chain links TRBV19 to TRBJ2-7; perhaps TRBD2 as D (6 bases). CDR1 and CDR2 (germline): LNHDA, SQIVND (reference sequence). Trimming stripped 6 bases from V and 4 bases from J, with 10 bases between. This CDR3 spans 12 amino acids. This CDR3 reads CASSPRGYEQYF. In DNA, the CDR3 is TGTGCCAGTAGCCCCCGGGGGTACGAGCAGTACTTC. Together with reference TRBV19 and TRBJ2-7, the CDR3 gives the full variable domain: DGGITQSPKYLFRKEGQNVTLSCEQNLNHDAMYWYRQDPGQGLRLIYYSQIVNDFQKGDIAEGYSVSREKKESFPLTVTSAQKNPTAFYLCASSPRGYEQYFGPGTRLTVT.

The chain uses TRBV6-5 and TRBJ2-2; D is ambiguous. V lost 4 bases, J lost 4 bases, and 10 bases lay in between. Germline CDR1 reads MNHEY; CDR2 reads SVGAGI. The CDR3 extends over 14 amino acids. CDR3 protein: CASSSNSGTGELFF. The CDR3 DNA is TGTGCCAGCAGTTCCAATTCGGGCACCGGGGAGCTGTTTTTT.

To note about this clone: Compared with germline, one end of the junction differs, possibly owing to a read error. The genes are TRBV4-1 and TRBJ1-4, with 9 bases aligning to TRBD1. Germline CDR1 is MGHRA and CDR2 is YSYEKL. This CDR3 has 16 amino acids. CDR3 nucleotides: TGCGCCAGCAGCCAGTCTACAGGGGGCGCAAATGGAAAACTGTTTTTT. Translation gives CASSQSTGGANGKLFF.

Points on this clone: A read error is possible here, since a much larger clone lies one base away. The same CDR3 is also encoded by other DNA sequences in this sample. The genes are TRBV7-2 and TRBJ1-5; D gene unclear. This CDR3 has 13 residues. The V end was cut by 6 bases, the J end by 0 bases, with 6 bases between. Germline CDR1 and CDR2: SGHTA and FQGNSA. CDR3 DNA sequence: TGTGCCAGCAGTTTCGGTAGCAATCAGCCCCAGCATTTT. Translating gives CASSFGSNQPQHF.

This clone has more than one count but fewer than ten. The chain uses TRBV4-3 and TRBJ2-2, with D unclear. In germline, CDR1 is LGHNA, CDR2 YSLEER. Trimming left V 4 bases short and J 4 bases short, with 7 bases between. This CDR3 has 13 residues. The CDR3 nucleotides read TGCGCCAGCAGCCTAGTAGGCACCGGGGAGCTGTTTTTT. Translating gives CASSLVGTGELFF.

Details on this clone: A far larger clone is a single base away, which makes a read error likely. The DNA for the CDR3 is TGTGCCAGCAGTGACTCGCAGGGGGCCTACGAGCAGTGCTTC. Its protein product is CASSDSQGAYEQCF. This chain connects TRBV6-4 to TRBJ2-7, with 8 bases that match TRBD1. There are 14 residues in the CDR3. Germline CDR1 MRHNA, CDR2 SNTAGT.

The chain couples TRBV7-9 to TRBJ2-1; D possibly corresponds to TRBD2 (6 bases). The germline V gene has CDR1 SEHNR and CDR2 FQNEAQ (reference sequence). V shed 5 bases and J shed 9 bases, with 26 bases lying between them. This CDR3 spans 17 amino acids. Here the CDR3 DNA reads TGTGCCAGCAGCATGAACGAACTAGCATTCATAGGTGGTGAGCAGTTCTTC. This gives the protein CASSMNELAFIGGEQFF.

This chain uses TRBV18 with TRBJ2-4, with 10 bases matching TRBD1. Looked up from germline, CDR1 is KGHSH and CDR2 is LQKENI. CDR3 length equals 14 residues. V gave up 1 base and J gave up 11 bases; unmatched junction bases: 5. DNA of the CDR3: TGTGCCAGCTCACCACGGACAGGGGGGGGATTTCAGTACTTC. Protein: CASSPRTGGGFQYF.